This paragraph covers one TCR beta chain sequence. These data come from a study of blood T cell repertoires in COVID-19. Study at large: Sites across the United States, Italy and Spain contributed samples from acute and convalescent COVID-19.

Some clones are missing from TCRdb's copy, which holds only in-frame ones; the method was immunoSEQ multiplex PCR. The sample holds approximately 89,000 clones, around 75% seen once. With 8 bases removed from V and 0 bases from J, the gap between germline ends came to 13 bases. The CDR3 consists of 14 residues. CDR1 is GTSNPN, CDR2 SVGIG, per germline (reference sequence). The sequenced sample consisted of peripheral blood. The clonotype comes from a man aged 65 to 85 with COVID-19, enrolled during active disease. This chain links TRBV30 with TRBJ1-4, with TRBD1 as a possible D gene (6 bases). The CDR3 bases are TGTGCCCTTCGACAGGATGCAACTAATGAAAAACTGTTTTTT. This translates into CALRQDATNEKLFF.